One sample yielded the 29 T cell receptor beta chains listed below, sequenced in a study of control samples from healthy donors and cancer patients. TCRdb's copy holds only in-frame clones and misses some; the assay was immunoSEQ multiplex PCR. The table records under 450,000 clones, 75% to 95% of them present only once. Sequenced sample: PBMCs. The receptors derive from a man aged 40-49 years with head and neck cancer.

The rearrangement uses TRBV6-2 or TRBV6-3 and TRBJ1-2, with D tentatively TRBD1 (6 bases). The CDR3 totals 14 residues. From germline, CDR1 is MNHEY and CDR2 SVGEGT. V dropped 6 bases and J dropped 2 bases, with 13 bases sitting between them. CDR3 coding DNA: TGTGCCAGCAGCTCCGGGACACAAAACTATGGCTACACCTTC. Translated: CASSSGTQNYGYTF.

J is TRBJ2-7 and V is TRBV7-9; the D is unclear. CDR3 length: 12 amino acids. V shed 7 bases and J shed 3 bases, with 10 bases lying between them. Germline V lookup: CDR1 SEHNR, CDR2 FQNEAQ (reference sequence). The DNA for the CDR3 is TGTGCCAGCACAAGAATCGGCTACGAGCAGTACTTC. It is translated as CASTRIGYEQYF. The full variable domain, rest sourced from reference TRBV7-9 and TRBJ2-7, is DTGVSQNPRHKITKRGQNVTFRCDPISEHNRLYWYRQTLGQGPEFLTYFQNEAQLEKSRLLSDRFSAERPKGSFSTLEIQRTEQGDSAMYLCASTRIGYEQYFGPGTRLTVT.

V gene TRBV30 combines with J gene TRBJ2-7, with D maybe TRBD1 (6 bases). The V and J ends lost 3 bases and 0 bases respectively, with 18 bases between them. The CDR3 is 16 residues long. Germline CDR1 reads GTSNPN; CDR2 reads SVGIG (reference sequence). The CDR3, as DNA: TGTGCCTGGAGCCCCTCGGGACAACCGAGCTCCTACGAGCAGTACTTC. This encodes CAWSPSGQPSSYEQYF.

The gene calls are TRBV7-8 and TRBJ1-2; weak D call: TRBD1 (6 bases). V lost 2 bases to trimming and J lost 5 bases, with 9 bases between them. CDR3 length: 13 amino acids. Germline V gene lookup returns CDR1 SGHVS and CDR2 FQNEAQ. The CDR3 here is CASSLQGIYGYTF. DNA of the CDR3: TGTGCCAGCAGCTTACAGGGGATTTATGGCTACACCTTC.

The CDR3 sequence is CASSSGTGAYEQYF. In DNA, the CDR3 is TGTGCCAGCAGCTCAGGGACAGGAGCCTACGAGCAGTACTTC. The chain couples TRBV5-6 to TRBJ2-7, with TRBD1 matching over 8 bases. With V trimmed by 3 bases and J by 2 bases, 4 bases remained unmatched. Germline CDR1 is SGHDT and CDR2 is YYEEEE. The CDR3 has 14 residues.

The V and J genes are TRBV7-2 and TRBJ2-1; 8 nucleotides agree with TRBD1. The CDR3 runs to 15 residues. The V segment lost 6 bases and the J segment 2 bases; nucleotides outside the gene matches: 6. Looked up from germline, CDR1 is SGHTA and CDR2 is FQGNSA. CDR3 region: CASSPDRVTYNEQFF. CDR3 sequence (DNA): TGTGCCAGCAGTCCGGACAGGGTGACCTACAATGAGCAGTTCTTC.

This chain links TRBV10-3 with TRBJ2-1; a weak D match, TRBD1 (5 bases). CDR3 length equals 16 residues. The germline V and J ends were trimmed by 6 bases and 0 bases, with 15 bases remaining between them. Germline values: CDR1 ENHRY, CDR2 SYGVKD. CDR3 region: CAIRSEADSSYNEQFF. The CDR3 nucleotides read TGTGCCATCAGGTCCGAGGCAGACAGCTCCTACAATGAGCAGTTCTTC.

The CDR3 coding sequence is TGTGCCAGCAGCACGGACAGAACCTACGAGCAGTACTTC. Its protein is CASSTDRTYEQYF. The rearrangement joins TRBV5-6 to TRBJ2-7; D perhaps matches TRBD1 (6 bases). CDR3 length equals 13 residues. Trimming pared 4 bases from V and 2 bases from J, leaving 10 bases between. Germline assignment: CDR1 SGHDT and CDR2 YYEEEE.

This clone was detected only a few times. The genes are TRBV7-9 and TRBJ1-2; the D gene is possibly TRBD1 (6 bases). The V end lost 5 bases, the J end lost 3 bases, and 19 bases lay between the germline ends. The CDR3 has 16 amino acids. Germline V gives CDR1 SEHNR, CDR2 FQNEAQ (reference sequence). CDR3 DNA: TGTGCCAGCAGCCTTACCTTGGGGAACAGGGACTATGGCTACACCTTC. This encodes CASSLTLGNRDYGYTF.

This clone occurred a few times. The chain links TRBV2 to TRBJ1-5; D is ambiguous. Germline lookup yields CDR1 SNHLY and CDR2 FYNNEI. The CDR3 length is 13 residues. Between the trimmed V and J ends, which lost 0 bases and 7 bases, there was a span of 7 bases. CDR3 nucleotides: TGTGCCAGCAGTGAAGCGGGTCCCCAGCCCCAGCATTTT. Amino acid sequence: CASSEAGPQPQHF.

The CDR3 spells CATSDHGAGTQYF. CDR3 in DNA: TGTGCCACCAGTGACCACGGAGCCGGGACCCAGTACTTC. This chain connects TRBV24-1 to TRBJ2-5; no reliable D call. The germline V and J ends were trimmed by 4 bases and 7 bases, with 12 bases remaining between them. CDR1 is KGHDR and CDR2 is SFDVKD in the germline V gene. The CDR3 length is 13 residues.

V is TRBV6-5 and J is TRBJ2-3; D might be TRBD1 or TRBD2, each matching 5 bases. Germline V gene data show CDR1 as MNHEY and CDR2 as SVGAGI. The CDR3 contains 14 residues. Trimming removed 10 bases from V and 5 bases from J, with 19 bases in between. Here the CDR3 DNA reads TGTGCCACGAAACTGGGACCAGCGAGAGATACGCAGTATTTT. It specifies CATKLGPARDTQYF.

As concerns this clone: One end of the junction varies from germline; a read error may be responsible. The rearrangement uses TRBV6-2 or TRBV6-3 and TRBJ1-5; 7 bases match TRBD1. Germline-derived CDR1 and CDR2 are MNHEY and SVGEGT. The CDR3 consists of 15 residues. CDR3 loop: CASSNSGGGNQPQHF. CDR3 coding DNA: TGTGCCAGCAGTAACTCAGGGGGTGGAAATCAGCCCCAGCATTTT.

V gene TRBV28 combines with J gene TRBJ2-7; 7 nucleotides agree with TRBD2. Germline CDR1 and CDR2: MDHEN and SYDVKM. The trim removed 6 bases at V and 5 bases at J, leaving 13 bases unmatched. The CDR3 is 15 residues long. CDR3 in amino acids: CASSLVGGEWDEQYF. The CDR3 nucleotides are TGTGCCAGCAGCCTGGTGGGGGGGGAGTGGGACGAGCAGTACTTC.

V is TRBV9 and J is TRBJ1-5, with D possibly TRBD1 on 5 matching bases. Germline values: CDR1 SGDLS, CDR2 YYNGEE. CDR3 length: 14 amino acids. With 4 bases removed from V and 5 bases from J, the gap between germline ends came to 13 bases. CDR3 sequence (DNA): TGTGCCAGCAGCCGCCAGGGAGACCATCAGCCCCAGCATTTT. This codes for CASSRQGDHQPQHF. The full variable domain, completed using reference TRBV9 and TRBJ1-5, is DSGVTQTPKHLITATGQRVTLRCSPRSGDLSVYWYQQSLDQGLQFLIQYYNGEERAKGNILERFSAQQFPDLHSELNLSSLELGDSALYFCASSRQGDHQPQHFGDGTRLSIL.

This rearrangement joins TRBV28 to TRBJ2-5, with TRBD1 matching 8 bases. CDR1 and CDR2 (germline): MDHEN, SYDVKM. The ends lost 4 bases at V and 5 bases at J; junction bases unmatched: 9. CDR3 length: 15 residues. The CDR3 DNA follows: TGTGCCAGCAGTTACGCCGACAGGGGAAGGGAGACCCAGTACTTC. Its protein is CASSYADRGRETQYF.

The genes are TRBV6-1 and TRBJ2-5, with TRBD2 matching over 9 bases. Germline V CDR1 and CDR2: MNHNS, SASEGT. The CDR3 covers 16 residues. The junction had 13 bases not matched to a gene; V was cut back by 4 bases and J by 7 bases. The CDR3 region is CASSVTSSGGRGTQYF. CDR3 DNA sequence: TGTGCCAGCAGTGTGACTAGTAGCGGGGGCCGGGGGACCCAGTACTTC.

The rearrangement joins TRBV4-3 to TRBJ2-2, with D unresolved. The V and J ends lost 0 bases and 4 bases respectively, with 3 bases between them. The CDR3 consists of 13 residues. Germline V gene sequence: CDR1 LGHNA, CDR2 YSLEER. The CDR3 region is CASSQESTGELFF. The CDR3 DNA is TGCGCCAGCAGCCAAGAAAGCACCGGGGAGCTGTTTTTT.

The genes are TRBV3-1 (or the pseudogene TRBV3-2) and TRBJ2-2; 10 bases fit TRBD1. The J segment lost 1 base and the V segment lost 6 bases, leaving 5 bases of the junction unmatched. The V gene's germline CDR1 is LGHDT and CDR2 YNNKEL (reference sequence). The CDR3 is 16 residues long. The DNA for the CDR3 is TGTGCCAGCAGACTCCGGGACAGGGGGAACACCGGGGAGCTGTTTTTT. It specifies CASRLRDRGNTGELFF.

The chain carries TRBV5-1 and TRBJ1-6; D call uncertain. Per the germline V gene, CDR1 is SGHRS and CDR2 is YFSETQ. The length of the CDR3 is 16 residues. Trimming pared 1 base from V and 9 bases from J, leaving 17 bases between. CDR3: CASSLSSRETSSPLHF. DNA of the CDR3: TGCGCCAGCAGCTTGTCGTCCCGGGAAACCAGTTCACCCCTCCACTTT.

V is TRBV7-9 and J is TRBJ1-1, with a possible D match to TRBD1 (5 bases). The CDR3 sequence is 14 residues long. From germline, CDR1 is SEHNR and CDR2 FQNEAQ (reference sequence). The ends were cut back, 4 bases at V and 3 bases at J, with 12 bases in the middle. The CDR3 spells CASSWGNWDTEAFF. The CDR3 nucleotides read TGTGCCAGCAGCTGGGGGAACTGGGACACTGAAGCTTTCTTT.

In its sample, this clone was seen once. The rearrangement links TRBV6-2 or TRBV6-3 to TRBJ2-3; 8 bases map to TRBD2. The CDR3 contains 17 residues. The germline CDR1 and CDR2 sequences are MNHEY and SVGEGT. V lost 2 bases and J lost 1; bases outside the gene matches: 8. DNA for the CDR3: TGTGCCAGCAGTTACCCTTCGCCGGGACTAGGCACAGATACGCAGTATTTT. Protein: CASSYPSPGLGTDTQYF.

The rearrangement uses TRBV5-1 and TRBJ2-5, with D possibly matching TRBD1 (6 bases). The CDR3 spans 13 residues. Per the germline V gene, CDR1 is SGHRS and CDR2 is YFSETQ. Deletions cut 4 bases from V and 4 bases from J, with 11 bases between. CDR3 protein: CASSIRGAETQYF. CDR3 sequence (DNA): TGCGCCAGCAGCATCAGGGGAGCAGAGACCCAGTACTTC.

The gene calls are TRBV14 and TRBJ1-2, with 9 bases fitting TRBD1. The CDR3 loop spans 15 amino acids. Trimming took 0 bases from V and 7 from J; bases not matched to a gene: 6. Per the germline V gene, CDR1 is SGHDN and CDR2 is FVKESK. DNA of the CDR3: TGTGCCAGCAGCCAAGATGGCGGGACAGGGTCTGGCTACACCTTC. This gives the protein CASSQDGGTGSGYTF.

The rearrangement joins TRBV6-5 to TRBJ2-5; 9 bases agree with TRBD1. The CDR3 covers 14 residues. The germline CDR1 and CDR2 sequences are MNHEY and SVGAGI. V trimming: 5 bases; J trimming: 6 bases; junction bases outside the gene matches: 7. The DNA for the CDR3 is TGTGCCAGCAGTCCCGGACAGGGGTGGAAGACCCAGTACTTC. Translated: CASSPGQGWKTQYF.

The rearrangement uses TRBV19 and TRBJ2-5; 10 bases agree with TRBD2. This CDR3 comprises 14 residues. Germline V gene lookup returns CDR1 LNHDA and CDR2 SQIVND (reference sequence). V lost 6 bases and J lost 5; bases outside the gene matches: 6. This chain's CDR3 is CASRKTSGLETQYF. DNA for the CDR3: TGTGCCAGTAGAAAGACTAGCGGGTTGGAGACCCAGTACTTC.

The CDR3, as DNA: TGTGCCAGCAGTTCGATTATTGGGGCCCCGGGCAATCAGCCCCAGCATTTT. Protein sequence: CASSSIIGAPGNQPQHF. The rearrangement links TRBV27 to TRBJ1-5, with D perhaps TRBD1 (5 bases). Germline V gives CDR1 MNHEY, CDR2 SMNVEV (reference sequence). This CDR3 is built from 17 residues. V lost 4 bases and J 2 bases, leaving 18 bases between the germline ends.

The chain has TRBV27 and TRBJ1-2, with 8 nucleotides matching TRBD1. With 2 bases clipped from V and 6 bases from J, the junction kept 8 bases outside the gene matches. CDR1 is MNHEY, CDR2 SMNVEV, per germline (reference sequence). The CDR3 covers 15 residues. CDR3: CASSLEGGQGNGYTF. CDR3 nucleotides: TGTGCCAGCAGTTTAGAAGGCGGACAGGGCAATGGCTACACCTTC.

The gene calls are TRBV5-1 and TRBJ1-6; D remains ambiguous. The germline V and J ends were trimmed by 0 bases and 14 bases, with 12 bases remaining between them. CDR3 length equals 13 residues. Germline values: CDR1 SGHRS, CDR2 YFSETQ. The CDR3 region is CASSLAVNEALHF. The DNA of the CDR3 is TGCGCCAGCAGCTTGGCGGTCAACGAGGCCCTCCACTTT.